This is a list of T cell receptor beta chains from one sample in a study of blood T cell repertoires in COVID-19. TCRdb keeps only in-frame clones here, not all; method: immunoSEQ multiplex PCR. This sample has around 450,000 clones, with around 90% found just once. Sequenced material: PBMCs or T cells enriched from blood (not recorded which). The receptors come from a woman between 18 and 29 years old who had recovered from COVID-19. Both conserved end residues are part of each CDR3. Each record gives: D gene, J gene, clone size, V gene, CDR3 protein, CDR3 DNA. D genes are given only for firm matches. Size tells how often a clone was seen (once, few, many) or the class of an expanded clone, and some rows leave it out.

D: TRBD1; J: TRBJ1-2; size: -; V: TRBV24-1; CDR3: CATSDPGRGLPSNYGYTF; DNA: TGTGCCACCAGTGATCCCGGAAGGGGGCTCCCCTCTAACTATGGCTACACCTTC
D: -; J: TRBJ1-1; size: -; V: TRBV5-4; CDR3: CASSWQGTTEAFF; DNA: TGTGCCAGCAGCTGGCAGGGGACCACTGAAGCTTTCTTT
D: -; J: TRBJ1-2; size: -; V: TRBV6-1; CDR3: CASSDRTDSNYGYTF; DNA: TGTGCCAGCAGTGATAGGACAGACTCTAACTATGGCTACACCTTC
D: -; J: TRBJ1-3; size: -; V: TRBV18; CDR3: CASSPNNEGTGSSGNTIYF; DNA: TGTGCCAGCTCCCCGAACAACGAGGGGACCGGGAGCTCTGGAAACACCATATATTTT
D: -; J: TRBJ1-5; size: -; V: TRBV27; CDR3: CASSPLLGRGQPQHF; DNA: TGTGCCAGCAGTCCCCTTTTAGGGCGAGGGCAGCCCCAGCATTTT
D: -; J: TRBJ2-1; size: -; V: TRBV21-1; CDR3: CASRDNYNEQFF; DNA: TGTGCCAGCAGAGACAACTACAATGAGCAGTTCTTC
D: TRBD2; J: TRBJ2-5; size: -; V: TRBV12-5; CDR3: CASGRDGGGETQYF; DNA: TGTGCTAGTGGCCGAGACGGGGGAGGGGAGACCCAGTACTTC
D: -; J: TRBJ1-2; size: -; V: TRBV7-2; CDR3: CASSPLAGQFYGYTF; DNA: TGTGCCAGCAGCCCCCTGGCCGGACAGTTCTATGGCTACACCTTC
D: -; J: TRBJ2-3; size: -; V: TRBV5-1; CDR3: CASSFTGLTDTQYF; DNA: TGCGCCAGCAGCTTTACAGGGCTTACAGATACGCAGTATTTT
D: -; J: TRBJ2-4; size: -; V: TRBV30; CDR3: CAWTPPVAKNIQYF; DNA: TGTGCCTGGACCCCCCCTGTTGCCAAAAACATTCAGTACTTC
D: TRBD1; J: TRBJ1-1; size: -; V: TRBV9; CDR3: CASSARLGQGEAEAFF; DNA: TGTGCCAGCAGCGCCCGATTGGGACAGGGGGAGGCTGAAGCTTTCTTT
D: -; J: TRBJ1-5; size: -; V: TRBV21-1; CDR3: CASRILRSRDCNQPQHF; DNA: TGTGCCAGCAGGATATTAAGGAGCCGAGACTGCAATCAGCCCCAGCATTTT
D: -; J: TRBJ1-1; size: -; V: TRBV4-1; CDR3: CASSQDPGGGTEAFF; DNA: TGCGCCAGCAGCCAAGATCCGGGTGGAGGCACTGAAGCTTTCTTT
D: TRBD1; J: TRBJ1-1; size: -; V: TRBV7-8; CDR3: CASSPRTGSDTEAFF; DNA: TGTGCCAGCAGCCCCCGGACAGGGTCGGACACTGAAGCTTTCTTT
D: TRBD1; J: TRBJ1-2; size: few; V: TRBV7-9; CDR3: CASTSWTGLNYGYTF; DNA: TGTGCCAGCACCTCCTGGACAGGACTTAACTATGGCTACACCTTC
D: TRBD1; J: TRBJ1-4; size: -; V: TRBV2; CDR3: CASSEWTGGKEKLFF; DNA: TGTGCCAGCAGTGAATGGACAGGGGGAAAGGAAAAACTGTTTTTT
D: -; J: TRBJ2-1; size: -; V: TRBV14; CDR3: CASSQASEQFF; DNA: TGTGCCAGCAGCCAAGCTAGTGAGCAGTTCTTC
D: -; J: TRBJ2-7; size: few; V: TRBV18; CDR3: CASSPPVGEAKNYEQYF; DNA: TGTGCCAGCTCACCACCAGTAGGAGAGGCAAAAAATTACGAGCAGTACTTC
D: TRBD2; J: TRBJ2-7; size: once; V: TRBV2; CDR3: CASSPGLAGGNEQYF; DNA: TGTGCCAGCAGCCCGGGACTAGCGGGGGGGAATGAGCAGTACTTC
D: TRBD2; J: TRBJ2-3; size: -; V: TRBV2; CDR3: CASLSDSGGADTQYF; DNA: TGTGCCAGTCTTAGCGACAGCGGGGGAGCGGATACGCAGTATTTT
D: TRBD1; J: TRBJ2-2; size: -; V: TRBV4-1; CDR3: CASSQETGGNTGELFF; DNA: TGCGCCAGCAGCCAAGAGACAGGGGGAAACACCGGGGAGCTGTTTTTT
D: TRBD1; J: TRBJ2-7; size: -; V: TRBV23-1; CDR3: CASSLKTGVHEQYF; DNA: TGCGCCAGCAGTCTCAAGACAGGGGTCCACGAGCAGTACTTC
D: -; J: TRBJ1-1; size: -; V: TRBV19; CDR3: CASSTTGNTEAFF; DNA: TGTGCCAGCTCGACGACAGGGAACACTGAAGCTTTCTTT
D: -; J: TRBJ1-6; size: -; V: TRBV7-9; CDR3: CASRSSSYNSPLHF; DNA: TGTGCCAGCAGGTCGAGCTCCTATAATTCACCCCTCCACTTT
D: TRBD2; J: TRBJ2-5; size: -; V: TRBV7-2; CDR3: CASSPGAGGETQYF; DNA: TGTGCCAGCAGCCCCGGAGCGGGGGGGGAGACCCAGTACTTC
D: TRBD1; J: TRBJ2-7; size: -; V: TRBV27; CDR3: CASSSPGQGAREQYF; DNA: TGTGCCAGCAGTTCTCCGGGACAGGGGGCGAGGGAGCAGTACTTC
D: TRBD1; J: TRBJ2-1; size: -; V: TRBV18; CDR3: CASSRNRGNEQFF; DNA: TGTGCCAGCTCACGCAACAGGGGAAATGAGCAGTTCTTC
D: -; J: TRBJ2-7; size: -; V: TRBV7-3; CDR3: CASSLGGRSEQYF; DNA: TGTGCCAGCAGCTTAGGGGGCAGGAGCGAGCAGTACTTC
D: -; J: TRBJ2-7; size: -; V: TRBV7-8; CDR3: CASSHPGVSYEQYF; DNA: TGTGCCAGCAGCCATCCAGGGGTCTCCTACGAGCAGTACTTC
D: -; J: TRBJ1-3; size: -; V: TRBV7-2; CDR3: CASSSLGGSGNTIYF; DNA: TGTGCCAGCAGTTCGCTCGGGGGCTCTGGAAACACCATATATTTT
D: -; J: TRBJ2-3; size: once; V: TRBV12-3/TRBV12-4; CDR3: CASSSAQGDTQYF; DNA: TGTGCCAGCAGTTCAGCCCAGGGAGATACGCAGTATTTT